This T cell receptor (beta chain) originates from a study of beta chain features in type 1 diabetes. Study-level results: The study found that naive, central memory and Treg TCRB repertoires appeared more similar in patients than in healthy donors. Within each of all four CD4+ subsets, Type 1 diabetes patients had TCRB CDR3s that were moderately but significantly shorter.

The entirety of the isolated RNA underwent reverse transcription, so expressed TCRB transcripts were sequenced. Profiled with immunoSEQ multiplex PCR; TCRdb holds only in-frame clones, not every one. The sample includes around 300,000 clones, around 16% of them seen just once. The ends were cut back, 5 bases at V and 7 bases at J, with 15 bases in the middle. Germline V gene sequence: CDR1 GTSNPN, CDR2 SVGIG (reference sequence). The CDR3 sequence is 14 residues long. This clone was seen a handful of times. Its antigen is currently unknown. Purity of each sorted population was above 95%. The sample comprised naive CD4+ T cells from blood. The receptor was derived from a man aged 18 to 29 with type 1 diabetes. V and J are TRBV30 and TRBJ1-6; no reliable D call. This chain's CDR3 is CAWRQPGLNSPLHF. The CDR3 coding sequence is TGTGCCTGGCGGCAGCCAGGCCTAAATTCACCCCTCCACTTT.